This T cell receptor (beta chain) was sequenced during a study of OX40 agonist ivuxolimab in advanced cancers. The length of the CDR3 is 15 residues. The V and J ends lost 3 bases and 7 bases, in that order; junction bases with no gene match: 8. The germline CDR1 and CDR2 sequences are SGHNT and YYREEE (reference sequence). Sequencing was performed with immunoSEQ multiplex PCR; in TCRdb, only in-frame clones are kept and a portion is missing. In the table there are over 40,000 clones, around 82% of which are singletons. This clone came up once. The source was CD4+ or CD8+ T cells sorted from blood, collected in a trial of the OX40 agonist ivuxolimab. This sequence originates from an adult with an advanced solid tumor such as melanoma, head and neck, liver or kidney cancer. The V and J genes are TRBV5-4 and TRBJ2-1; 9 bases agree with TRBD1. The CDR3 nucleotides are TGTGCCAGCAGCTCGGGACAGGGAAGTCGTAATGAGCAGTTCTTC. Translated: CASSSGQGSRNEQFF.